A single sample gave rise to the 23 T cell receptor beta chains below, sequenced in a study of blood T cell repertoires in COVID-19. Data came from immunoSEQ multiplex PCR; TCRdb stores just in-frame clones and leaves some out. The data contain fewer than 150,000 clones, 77% of them seen just once; the ten biggest clones take up 20%. Input material: peripheral blood. Receptors were obtained from a man older than 75 with acute or convalescent COVID-19.

The V gene is TRBV6-5, the J gene TRBJ2-6; D is perhaps TRBD1 (6 bases). Germline V lookup: CDR1 MNHEY, CDR2 SVGAGI. V lost 7 bases to trimming and J lost 2 bases, with 9 bases between them. The CDR3 is 14 amino acids. The CDR3 DNA sequence: TGTGCCAGCAAGAACAGGGCTGGGGCCAACGTCCTGACTTTC. It codes for CASKNRAGANVLTF.

A single count supports this clone. The genes are TRBV7-2 and TRBJ2-7, with D unresolved. The germline V gene encodes CDR1 SGHTA and CDR2 FQGNSA. The CDR3 runs to 13 residues. V lost 1 base and J 3 bases, leaving 7 bases between the germline ends. The CDR3 region has the DNA TGTGCCAGCAGCTTAGGAGGCGGCTACGAGCAGTACTTC. Its translation: CASSLGGGYEQYF.

J is TRBJ2-5 and V is TRBV15; 7 positions match TRBD2. The germline CDR1 and CDR2 sequences are LNHNV and YYDKDF (reference sequence). CDR3 length: 15 amino acids. V lost 5 bases to trimming and J lost 4 bases; unmatched junction nucleotides: 10. The CDR3 spells CATSGGGLGGETQYF. The CDR3 region has the DNA TGTGCCACCAGCGGGGGGGGTCTGGGAGGAGAGACCCAGTACTTC.

The chain couples TRBV6-5 to TRBJ1-4; unclear D gene. Per germline, CDR1 MNHEY and CDR2 SVGAGI. The ends were cut back, 6 bases at V and 7 bases at J, with 18 bases in the middle. This CDR3 is built from 15 residues. The CDR3 protein is CASRRTRTPGEKLFF. The CDR3, as DNA: TGTGCCAGCAGAAGGACTAGGACGCCGGGTGAAAAACTGTTTTTT.

The chain combines TRBV13 with TRBJ2-7; 11 bases match TRBD1. J was trimmed by 6 bases and V by 1 base; bases with no gene match: 8. This CDR3 spans 16 amino acids. Germline V gene data show CDR1 as PRHDT and CDR2 as FYEKMQ (reference sequence). The CDR3 nucleotides are TGTGCCAGCAGCTTAGCCGGGACAGGGGGAATGGGCGAGCAGTACTTC. This gives the protein CASSLAGTGGMGEQYF. The full variable domain, in which reference TRBV13 and TRBJ2-7 provide the parts outside the CDR3, is AAGVIQSPRHLIKEKRETATLKCYPIPRHDTVYWYQQGPGQDPQFLISFYEKMQSDKGSIPDRFSAQQFSDYHSELNMSSLELGDSALYFCASSLAGTGGMGEQYFGPGTRLTVT.

The chain is built from TRBV5-1 and TRBJ1-4, with 8 bases fitting TRBD1. CDR3 length equals 19 residues. J lost 8 bases, V lost 0 bases, and 18 bases had no gene match. Germline assignment: CDR1 SGHRS and CDR2 YFSETQ. CDR3: CASSLGFGRQGAAGEKLFF. CDR3 DNA: TGCGCCAGCAGCTTGGGTTTTGGACGGCAGGGGGCCGCGGGGGAAAAACTGTTTTTT.

The chain has TRBV7-9 and TRBJ1-2; 9 nucleotides agree with TRBD1. With 5 bases clipped from V and 1 base from J, the junction kept 11 bases outside the gene matches. Germline V gene sequence: CDR1 SEHNR, CDR2 FQNEAQ (reference sequence). The CDR3 spans 17 residues. The CDR3: CASSASTGGLSNYGYTF. The DNA of the CDR3 is TGTGCCAGCAGCGCATCGACAGGGGGATTGAGTAACTATGGCTACACCTTC.

The chain has TRBV2 and TRBJ2-3, with D possibly matching TRBD2 (6 bases). This CDR3 region has 15 residues. Germline CDR1 SNHLY, CDR2 FYNNEI. V lost 1 base and J 1 base, leaving 9 bases between the germline ends. The CDR3 bases are TGTGCCAGCAGTGAAGGACTAGTTGGCACAGATACGCAGTATTTT. It is translated as CASSEGLVGTDTQYF.

V usage is TRBV28 and J usage is TRBJ1-2; a possible D gene is TRBD1 (6 bases). This CDR3 has 15 residues. The V gene lost 5 bases and the J gene lost 2 bases, with 15 bases spanning the gap. The germline V gene encodes CDR1 MDHEN and CDR2 SYDVKM. The CDR3 sequence: CASSPPRGENYGYTF. CDR3 bases: TGTGCCAGCAGTCCCCCCAGGGGCGAAAACTATGGCTACACCTTC.

By sample fraction, this clone is medium-sized (0.01 to 0.1%). The J gene is TRBJ1-1, the V gene TRBV7-9, with D possibly being TRBD1 (6 bases). The CDR3 sequence is 15 residues long. Germline V gene lookup returns CDR1 SEHNR and CDR2 FQNEAQ (reference sequence). V lost 4 bases to trimming and J lost 0 bases, with 12 bases between them. The CDR3 DNA reads TGTGCCAGCAGCTCCACAGGGAACATGAACACTGAAGCTTTCTTT. Translating gives CASSSTGNMNTEAFF.

V gene TRBV4-2 combines with J gene TRBJ2-7, with 7 bases aligning to TRBD1. Germline CDR1 is LGHNA and CDR2 is YNFKEQ. V gave up 1 base and J gave up 0 bases; unmatched junction bases: 6. The CDR3 totals 16 residues. DNA of the CDR3: TGTGCCAGCAGCCAAGTAGGGTCAGGGGGCTCCTACGAGCAGTACTTC. It specifies CASSQVGSGGSYEQYF.

The rearrangement joins TRBV28 to TRBJ1-1, with 10 nucleotides matching TRBD1. V lost 7 bases, J lost 5 bases, and 10 bases stayed unmatched. The CDR3 is 15 residues long. CDR1 and CDR2 (germline): MDHEN, SYDVKM. The CDR3 DNA reads as TGTGCCAGCACCCTGGGGGGACAGGGGAGGACTGAAGCTTTCTTT. Translation gives CASTLGGQGRTEAFF.

The rearrangement uses TRBV6-5 and TRBJ1-5; D not resolved. The CDR3 runs 15 residues. Germline V CDR1 and CDR2: MNHEY, SVGAGI. Trimming took 6 bases from V and 4 from J, leaving 16 bases between them. CDR3 sequence reads: CASRPGQKENQPQHF. The CDR3 coding sequence is TGTGCCAGCAGGCCCGGCCAGAAGGAGAATCAGCCCCAGCATTTT.

J is TRBJ2-2 and V is TRBV3-1 (or the pseudogene TRBV3-2), with D perhaps matching TRBD2 (7 bases). V was pared by 5 bases and J by 6 bases, with 16 bases between. CDR3 length equals 15 residues. CDR1 and CDR2 from the germline V gene are LGHDT and YNNKEL (reference sequence). The CDR3 loop reads CASSARGGIAGELFF. In DNA, the CDR3 is TGTGCCAGCAGCGCGAGGGGGGGTATCGCCGGGGAGCTGTTTTTT.

This clone was found once. DNA for the CDR3: TGTGCCAGCTCACTTTCCCTAGCGGACTACAATGAGCAGTTCTTC. Translated, it gives CASSLSLADYNEQFF. The gene calls are TRBV18 and TRBJ2-1; 7 positions match TRBD2. V was clipped by 4 bases and J by 3 bases; unmatched bases: 6. Per the germline V gene, CDR1 is KGHSH and CDR2 is LQKENI. The CDR3 length is 15 residues.

This clone showed up just a few times. CDR3 protein: CASSEVSGAYYGYTF. In DNA, the CDR3 is TGTGCCAGCAGTGAAGTGTCAGGGGCTTACTATGGCTACACCTTC. V gene TRBV2 combines with J gene TRBJ1-2, with D possibly TRBD1 on 6 matching bases. Per germline, CDR1 SNHLY and CDR2 FYNNEI. This CDR3 contains 15 residues. The V gene lost 1 base and the J gene lost 3 bases, with 12 bases spanning the gap.

V and J are TRBV5-4 and TRBJ2-7; 9 bases are shared with TRBD1. The J segment lost 5 bases and the V segment lost 0 bases, leaving 6 bases of the junction unmatched. Germline V CDR1 and CDR2: SGHNT, YYREEE (reference sequence). The CDR3 contains 15 residues. The CDR3 nucleotides are TGTGCCAGCAGCTTGGGAGGACAGGGGTTCCACGAGCAGTACTTC. Protein sequence: CASSLGGQGFHEQYF.

This clone appeared a single time. The chain has TRBV30 and TRBJ1-1, with D perhaps TRBD1 (5 bases). From germline, CDR1 is GTSNPN and CDR2 SVGIG (reference sequence). V lost 4 bases to trimming and J lost 1 base, with 7 bases between them. The CDR3 spans 12 residues. The CDR3 region is CAWTTGNTEAFF. CDR3 bases: TGTGCCTGGACTACAGGGAACACTGAAGCTTTCTTT.

J is TRBJ2-1 and V is TRBV11-2; no clear D gene. Trimming left V 5 bases short and J 0 bases short, with 14 bases between. Germline V lookup: CDR1 SGHAT, CDR2 FQNNGV. CDR3 length: 16 residues. The CDR3 region has the DNA TGTGCCAGCAGCCCCATCCAGGCCAGCTCCTACAATGAGCAGTTCTTC. Its protein product is CASSPIQASSYNEQFF.

A few counts support this clone. The genes are TRBV7-2 and TRBJ2-7, with TRBD1 matching 9 bases. The J segment lost 5 bases and the V segment lost 5 bases, leaving 4 bases of the junction unmatched. The CDR3 spans 13 residues. Germline loops: CDR1 SGHTA, CDR2 FQGNSA. The CDR3 region is CASSRDRAHEQYF. In DNA, the CDR3 is TGTGCCAGCAGCCGGGACAGGGCCCACGAGCAGTACTTC.

The CDR3 region has the DNA TGCAGCGTTGAAGGTTGGACTACTTTTGCGCAGTATTTT. Translation: CSVEGWTTFAQYF. The J gene is TRBJ2-3, the V gene TRBV29-1; TRBD2 is a possible D gene (6 bases). Germline V gives CDR1 SQVTM, CDR2 ANQGSEA. V was shortened by 1 base and J by 10 bases, with 15 bases between the two germline ends. CDR3 length: 13 amino acids.

The chain has TRBV28 and TRBJ2-1; tentatively, D is TRBD1 (6 bases). The CDR3 spans 16 residues. V was trimmed by 5 bases and J by 3 bases, leaving 17 bases between them. Germline values: CDR1 MDHEN, CDR2 SYDVKM. The CDR3 sequence: CASSRMQGPNYNEQFF. DNA of the CDR3: TGTGCCAGCAGTCGGATGCAGGGGCCCAACTACAATGAGCAGTTCTTC.

The V gene is TRBV28, the J gene TRBJ1-5, with D uncertain. CDR3 length: 15 residues. In germline, CDR1 is MDHEN, CDR2 SYDVKM. V shed 6 bases and J shed 1 base, with 13 bases lying between them. The CDR3 sequence: CASSPPGPSNQPQHF. Written as DNA, the CDR3 is TGTGCCAGCAGCCCCCCCGGTCCCAGCAATCAGCCCCAGCATTTT.